This entry lists 30 T cell receptor beta chains sequenced from one sample in a study of cytomegalovirus exposure and HLA in healthy donors. Use of 60 Vbeta and 13 Jbeta primers characterized the PCR. Clones were sequenced by immunoSEQ multiplex PCR, and TCRdb holds only the in-frame ones, with some missing. Of about 180,000 clones in the sample, roughly three quarters were seen once. The sample comprised PBMCs. The receptors stem from a woman aged 25 to 39 in good health and CMV-seropositive.

This clone was observed a few times. The gene calls are TRBV7-2 and TRBJ2-7; TRBD2 might be the D (7 bases). Germline V gives CDR1 SGHTA, CDR2 FQGNSA. The CDR3 runs to 15 residues. The ends were cut back, 4 bases at V and 5 bases at J, with 18 bases in the middle. CDR3 DNA: TGTGCCAGCAGCTCGGGGGGCCGGGCTGGGGACGAGCAGTACTTC. This translates into CASSSGGRAGDEQYF.

In nucleotides, the CDR3 is TGTGCCAGCAGTTACACAGGGGATTCGGAGCAGTACTTC. It encodes CASSYTGDSEQYF. The chain couples TRBV27 to TRBJ2-7, with TRBD1 identical over 7 bases. The CDR3 has 13 amino acids. V shed 4 bases and J 7 bases; nucleotides not matched to a gene: 7. The V gene's germline CDR1 is MNHEY and CDR2 SMNVEV (reference sequence).

The chain employs TRBV5-4 and TRBJ1-2, with 8 bases aligning to TRBD1. Germline trimming cut 2 bases from V and 8 bases from J; bases unmatched to any gene: 8. CDR1 is SGHNT, CDR2 YYREEE, per germline (reference sequence). The CDR3 spans 14 residues. The CDR3 reads CASSLIQGTGGYTF. CDR3 in DNA: TGTGCCAGCAGCTTAATACAGGGGACAGGCGGCTACACCTTC.

J is TRBJ1-6 and V is TRBV27; D unclear. Germline loops: CDR1 MNHEY, CDR2 SMNVEV (reference sequence). Trimming removed 4 bases at V and 7 bases at J, with 11 bases between. CDR3 size: 14 residues. CDR3 nucleotide sequence: TGTGCCAGCAGTTGGAGTTTCGGAAATTCACCCCTCCACTTT. Its translation: CASSWSFGNSPLHF.

V gene TRBV5-8 combines with J gene TRBJ1-1; D remains unclear. There are 13 residues in the CDR3. V was clipped by 4 bases and J by 0 bases, with 7 bases between them. Germline-derived CDR1 and CDR2 are SGHTS and YDEGEE. Here the CDR3 DNA reads TGTGCCAGCAGCGGGCAGGTGAACACTGAAGCTTTCTTT. It specifies CASSGQVNTEAFF.

The V and J genes are TRBV9 and TRBJ1-2, with 9 bases fitting TRBD1. The CDR3 runs to 15 residues. Germline loops: CDR1 SGDLS, CDR2 YYNGEE. V shed 3 bases, J shed 2 bases, and the junction held 5 bases outside the gene matches. In DNA form, the CDR3 reads TGTGCCAGCAGCGCCTGGGACAGGGTAAACTATGGCTACACCTTC. Its translation: CASSAWDRVNYGYTF.

This clone was detected a few times. This sequence joins TRBV5-1 and TRBJ1-2; TRBD1 matches at 9 bases. The germline CDR1 and CDR2 sequences are SGHRS and YFSETQ. The CDR3 is made up of 15 amino acids. J was trimmed by 4 bases and V by 4 bases; bases with no gene match: 8. The CDR3 is CASSRGTGPIYGYTF. The CDR3, as DNA: TGCGCCAGCAGCCGAGGGACAGGGCCGATCTATGGCTACACCTTC.

This clone rates as medium-sized. V gene TRBV28 combines with J gene TRBJ2-2, with D possibly being TRBD1 (6 bases). The CDR3 contains 15 residues. V dropped 6 bases and J dropped 8 bases, with 19 bases sitting between them. Germline V gene data show CDR1 as MDHEN and CDR2 as SYDVKM. CDR3 loop: CASSLHTGRGGELFF. In DNA form, the CDR3 reads TGTGCCAGCAGCCTACACACAGGGCGTGGTGGGGAGCTGTTTTTT.

The V gene is TRBV2, the J gene TRBJ2-5; 13 positions agree with TRBD2. V was clipped by 5 bases and J by 5 bases; unmatched bases: 11. CDR1 SNHLY and CDR2 FYNNEI come from the germline V gene. This CDR3 contains 17 residues. The DNA for the CDR3 is TGTGCCAGCAGTCCACTAGCGGGGGGGCTTGGGGTTGAGACCCAGTACTTC. Residues: CASSPLAGGLGVETQYF.

The CDR3 DNA reads as TGTGCCAGCAGCTTGGTCAGGGGGCTGTCTAGCACAGATACGCAGTATTTT. Translation gives CASSLVRGLSSTDTQYF. This sequence joins TRBV5-4 and TRBJ2-3; 8 bases are shared with TRBD1. Germline assignment: CDR1 SGHNT and CDR2 YYREEE (reference sequence). The CDR3 has 17 amino acids. Trimming cost V 0 bases and J 0 bases; bases outside gene matches: 6.

The chain joins TRBV28 to TRBJ2-7; D perhaps matches TRBD1 (5 bases). Trimming took off 2 bases at V and 3 bases at J, with 11 bases between the two ends. The CDR3 is made up of 14 amino acids. From germline, CDR1 is MDHEN and CDR2 SYDVKM. CDR3 DNA: TGTGCCAGCAGTTTACCAGGGTCAAACTACGAGCAGTACTTC. Amino acid sequence: CASSLPGSNYEQYF.

V and J are TRBV7-9 and TRBJ1-4; TRBD1 matches at 7 bases. The CDR3 covers 17 residues. In germline, CDR1 is SEHNR, CDR2 FQNEAQ (reference sequence). With V trimmed by 5 bases and J by 0 bases, 9 bases remained unmatched. The CDR3 nucleotides read TGTGCCAGCAGCAGAGGGACAGATTCAGCAACTAATGAAAAACTGTTTTTT. Amino acids: CASSRGTDSATNEKLFF.

The chain's CDR3 is CAISEDRAYNSPLHF. The DNA of the CDR3 is TGTGCCATCAGCGAGGACAGGGCTTATAATTCACCCCTCCACTTT. J is TRBJ1-6 and V is TRBV10-3, with 8 bases that match TRBD1. The V segment lost 6 bases and the J segment 4 bases; nucleotides outside the gene matches: 5. The germline gives CDR1 ENHRY, CDR2 SYGVKD. This CDR3 comprises 15 residues.

This chain uses TRBV6-5 with TRBJ1-2, with 9 nucleotides matching TRBD1. The CDR3 runs 15 residues. V was clipped by 6 bases and J by 5 bases; unmatched bases: 10. Germline assignment: CDR1 MNHEY and CDR2 SVGAGI. CDR3 bases: TGTGCCAGCAGCCTGACAGGGGGAGGATTATATGGCTACACCTTC. Its translation is CASSLTGGGLYGYTF.

This clone occurred once. The genes are TRBV19 and TRBJ2-1; 9 positions agree with TRBD1. V lost 5 bases, J lost 8 bases, and 7 bases stayed unmatched. The CDR3 runs to 14 residues. Germline loops: CDR1 LNHDA, CDR2 SQIVND (reference sequence). CDR3 residues: CASSFGTGFYEQFF. CDR3 bases: TGTGCCAGTAGTTTCGGGACAGGGTTCTATGAGCAGTTCTTC.

The chain employs TRBV14 and TRBJ2-1; D possibly corresponds to TRBD1 (6 bases). There are 12 residues in the CDR3. Trimming removed 5 bases from V and 9 bases from J, with 11 bases in between. Germline-derived CDR1 and CDR2 are SGHDN and FVKESK. CDR3 DNA sequence: TGTGCCAGCAGCACAGGGCGCCTTGAGCAGTTCTTC. This gives the protein CASSTGRLEQFF.

This rearrangement joins TRBV9 to TRBJ2-2; D is unresolved. V was pared by 3 bases and J by 7 bases, with 16 bases between. From germline, CDR1 is SGDLS and CDR2 YYNGEE. This CDR3 comprises 15 residues. The DNA for the CDR3 is TGTGCCAGCAGCGGGAACTCTCTAGGTGGCGGGGAGCTGTTTTTT. Amino acid sequence: CASSGNSLGGGELFF.

CDR3 DNA sequence: TGTGCCAGCAGCTTAGACAGCTCCCAAGAGACCCAGTACTTC. Its translation is CASSLDSSQETQYF. The chain has TRBV7-9 and TRBJ2-5; D is ambiguous. Trimming stripped 1 base from V and 1 base from J, with 7 bases between. The CDR3 totals 14 residues. CDR1 and CDR2 from the germline V gene are SEHNR and FQNEAQ (reference sequence).

The chain uses TRBV7-9 and TRBJ1-6, with 9 bases identical to TRBD1. The CDR3 length is 15 residues. V was pared by 3 bases and J by 3 bases, with 0 bases of the junction left unmatched. CDR1 SEHNR and CDR2 FQNEAQ come from the germline V gene (reference sequence). The CDR3 spells CASSLGQGYNSPLHF. In DNA, the CDR3 is TGTGCCAGCAGCTTGGGACAGGGCTATAATTCACCCCTCCACTTT.

The CDR3 here is CASSLGIGGPDTQYF. For the CDR3, the DNA is TGTGCCAGCAGCTTAGGGATAGGGGGCCCAGATACGCAGTATTTT. The gene calls are TRBV7-3 and TRBJ2-3; 7 nucleotides agree with TRBD1. CDR1 is SGHTA, CDR2 FQGTGA, per germline. V lost 2 bases to trimming and J lost 4 bases; unmatched junction nucleotides: 6. The CDR3 length is 15 residues. Supplemented by reference TRBV7-3 and TRBJ2-3, the full variable domain reads GAGVSQTPSNKVTEKGKYVELRCDPISGHTALYWYRQSLGQGPEFLIYFQGTGAADDSGLPNDRFFAVRPEGSVSTLKIQRTERGDSAVYLCASSLGIGGPDTQYFGPGTRLTVL.

The gene calls are TRBV7-6 and TRBJ2-7; 7 positions match TRBD1. This CDR3 spans 15 amino acids. V gave up 1 base and J gave up 5 bases; unmatched junction bases: 8. Per the germline V gene, CDR1 is SGHVS and CDR2 is FNYEAQ. CDR3 nucleotides: TGTGCCAGCAGCTTAGTACGGCAGGGGGTCCACGAGCAGTACTTC. Translating it yields CASSLVRQGVHEQYF.

The J gene is TRBJ1-5, the V gene TRBV10-3, with no clear D. The germline V gene encodes CDR1 ENHRY and CDR2 SYGVKD. Trimming took off 10 bases at V and 6 bases at J, with 16 bases between the two ends. The CDR3 loop spans 13 amino acids. CDR3 protein: CATGEEGRQPQHF. The CDR3 DNA reads TGTGCCACGGGTGAGGAGGGCCGTCAGCCCCAGCATTTT.

The chain employs TRBV5-1 and TRBJ2-7; 11 positions match TRBD1. V was pared by 2 bases and J by 5 bases, with 3 bases of the junction left unmatched. CDR1 is SGHRS, CDR2 YFSETQ, per germline. This CDR3 has 14 residues. CDR3 sequence: CASSLGQGADEQYF. The CDR3 DNA follows: TGCGCCAGCAGCTTAGGACAGGGGGCGGACGAGCAGTACTTC. Filled out from reference TRBV5-1 and TRBJ2-7, the complete variable domain reads KAGVTQTPRYLIKTRGQQVTLSCSPISGHRSVSWYQQTPGQGLQFLFEYFSETQRNKGNFPGRFSGRQFSNSRSEMNVSTLELGDSALYLCASSLGQGADEQYFGPGTRLTVT.

The sample holds one count of this clone. The chain couples TRBV28 to TRBJ1-3, with D unclear. Germline loops: CDR1 MDHEN, CDR2 SYDVKM. Trimming removed 10 bases from V and 2 bases from J, with 9 bases in between. This CDR3 region has 12 residues. Here the CDR3 reads CATLGAGNTIYF. The CDR3, as DNA: TGTGCCACCCTCGGGGCTGGAAACACCATATATTTT. Combining the CDR3 with reference TRBV28 and TRBJ1-3 gives the whole variable domain DVKVTQSSRYLVKRTGEKVFLECVQDMDHENMFWYRQDPGLGLRLIYFSYDVKMKEKGDIPEGYSVSREKKERFSLILESASTNQTSMYLCATLGAGNTIYFGEGSWLTVV.

The chain employs TRBV11-3 and TRBJ2-3; 8 bases match TRBD2. The germline V gene encodes CDR1 SGHNT and CDR2 YENEEA. With 5 bases clipped from V and 2 bases from J, the junction kept 9 bases outside the gene matches. The CDR3 covers 16 residues. The CDR3 sequence is CASSPSAGETTDTQYF. In DNA form, the CDR3 reads TGTGCCAGCAGCCCCTCAGCGGGGGAGACCACAGATACGCAGTATTTT. Supplemented by reference TRBV11-3 and TRBJ2-3, the full variable domain reads EAGVVQSPRYKIIEKKQPVAFWCNPISGHNTLYWYLQNLGQGPELLIRYENEEAVDDSQLPKDRFSAERLKGVDSTLKIQPAELGDSAVYLCASSPSAGETTDTQYFGPGTRLTVL.

V usage is TRBV9 and J usage is TRBJ2-5, with 7 bases lining up with TRBD1. J gave up 1 base and V 6 bases, and 6 bases lay outside the gene matches. Germline CDR1 and CDR2: SGDLS and YYNGEE. This CDR3 has 14 amino acids. CDR3 region: CASTSGTVQETQYF. In DNA form, the CDR3 reads TGTGCCAGCACCTCAGGGACAGTCCAAGAGACCCAGTACTTC.

This sequence joins TRBV7-9 and TRBJ2-1; tentative D call: TRBD1 (5 bases). This CDR3 region has 14 residues. CDR1 is SEHNR and CDR2 is FQNEAQ in the germline V gene (reference sequence). Trimming took 5 bases from V and 4 from J, leaving 12 bases between them. CDR3: CASSSAKGYNEQFF. CDR3 bases: TGTGCCAGCAGCAGCGCCAAGGGGTACAATGAGCAGTTCTTC.

The rearrangement joins TRBV12-5 to TRBJ2-3; the match to TRBD2 covers 9 bases. Per the germline V gene, CDR1 is LGHNT and CDR2 is FRNRAP. J gave up 2 bases and V 7 bases, and 7 bases lay outside the gene matches. The CDR3 has 15 amino acids. CDR3 coding DNA: TGTGCTAGTGCCGTTAGCGGGGGAATCACAGATACGCAGTATTTT. It yields the protein CASAVSGGITDTQYF.

The CDR3 sequence is CASSLIMGLAGDEQFF. The CDR3 DNA is TGTGCCAGCAGCTTAATAATGGGGCTAGCGGGGGATGAGCAGTTCTTC. V is TRBV7-3 and J is TRBJ2-1; 10 bases line up with TRBD2. The germline V gene encodes CDR1 SGHTA and CDR2 FQGTGA. V lost 1 base to trimming and J lost 8 bases; unmatched junction nucleotides: 8. This CDR3 region has 16 residues.

The rearrangement links TRBV19 to TRBJ2-5; D may be TRBD2 (6 bases). The germline V gene has CDR1 LNHDA and CDR2 SQIVND (reference sequence). Deletions cut 1 base from V and 4 bases from J, with 13 bases between. The CDR3 is 15 amino acids. The CDR3 coding sequence is TGTGCCAGTAGTATAGGTGGGGGGACGGGAGAGACCCAGTACTTC. This gives the protein CASSIGGGTGETQYF.